This T cell receptor beta chain derives from a study of T cells in Graves' hyperthyroidism and ophthalmopathy. RNA transcripts yielded amplified TCR beta CDR3 regions. With the HTBI primer set, the TCR CDR3 went through a first round of RT-PCR. TCRdb recomputed calls from the multiplex PCR reads with MiXCR, one row per CDR3 protein. The top ten clones hold 10% to 15% of a sample with some 250,000 distinct CDR3 sequences, approximately 14% of them seen once. This clonotype was found once. Exclusion criteria comprised uncontrolled infection, other autoimmune disease, pregnancy or lactation. Clinical symptoms, serum thyroxine and TRAb, thyroid ultrasound and orbital computed tomography were used for the diagnoses. CDR1 is KGHSH, CDR2 LQKENI, per germline. Trimming took off 3 bases at V and 6 bases at J, with 9 bases between the two ends. The CDR3 spans 13 residues.

Sample: blood. The source of this sequence is a woman between 40 and 50 years old with Graves' hyperthyroidism that later progressed to Graves' ophthalmopathy. The chain carries TRBV18 and TRBJ2-1, with D uncertain. In DNA, the CDR3 is TGTGCCAGCTCACCTCAGGCCGTCAATGAGCAGTTCTTC. Translation: CASSPQAVNEQFF.